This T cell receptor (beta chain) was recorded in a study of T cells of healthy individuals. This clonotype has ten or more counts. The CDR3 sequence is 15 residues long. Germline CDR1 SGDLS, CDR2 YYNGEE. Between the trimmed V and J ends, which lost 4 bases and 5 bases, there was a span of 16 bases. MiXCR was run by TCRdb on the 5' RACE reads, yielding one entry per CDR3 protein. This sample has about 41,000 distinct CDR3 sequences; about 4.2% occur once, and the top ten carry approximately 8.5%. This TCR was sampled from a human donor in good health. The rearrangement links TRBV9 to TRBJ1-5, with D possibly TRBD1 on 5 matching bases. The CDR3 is CASSQGGTRDQPQHF. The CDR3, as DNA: TGTGCCAGCAGCCAAGGAGGGACCAGAGATCAGCCCCAGCATTTT.